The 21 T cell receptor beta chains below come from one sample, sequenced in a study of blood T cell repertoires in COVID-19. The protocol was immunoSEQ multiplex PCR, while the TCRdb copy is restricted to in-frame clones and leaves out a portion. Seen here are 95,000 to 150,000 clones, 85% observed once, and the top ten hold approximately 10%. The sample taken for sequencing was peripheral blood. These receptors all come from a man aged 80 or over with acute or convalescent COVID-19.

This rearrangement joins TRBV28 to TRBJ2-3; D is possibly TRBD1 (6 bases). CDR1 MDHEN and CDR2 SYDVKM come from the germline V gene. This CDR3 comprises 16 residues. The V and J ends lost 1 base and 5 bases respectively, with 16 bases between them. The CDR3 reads CASSLLGQGRLDTQYF. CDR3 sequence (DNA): TGTGCCAGCAGTTTATTAGGGCAGGGGCGCCTAGATACGCAGTATTTT.

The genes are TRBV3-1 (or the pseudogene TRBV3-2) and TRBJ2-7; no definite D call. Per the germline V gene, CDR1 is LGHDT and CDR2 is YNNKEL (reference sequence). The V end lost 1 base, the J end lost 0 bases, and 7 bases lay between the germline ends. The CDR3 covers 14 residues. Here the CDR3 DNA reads TGTGCCAGCAGCCAAGGATCAGTCTCCTACGAGCAGTACTTC. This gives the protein CASSQGSVSYEQYF.

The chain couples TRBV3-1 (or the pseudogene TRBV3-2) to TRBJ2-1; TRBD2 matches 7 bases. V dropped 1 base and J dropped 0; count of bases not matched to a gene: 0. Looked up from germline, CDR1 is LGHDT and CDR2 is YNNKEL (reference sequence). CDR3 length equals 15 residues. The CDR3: CASSQGGSSYNEQFF. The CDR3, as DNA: TGTGCCAGCAGCCAAGGCGGGAGCTCCTACAATGAGCAGTTCTTC.

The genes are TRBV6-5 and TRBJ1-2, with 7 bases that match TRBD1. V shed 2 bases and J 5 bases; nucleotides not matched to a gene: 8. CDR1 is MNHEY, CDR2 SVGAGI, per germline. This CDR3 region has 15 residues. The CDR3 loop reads CASSYRGDRAYGYTF. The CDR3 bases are TGTGCCAGCAGTTACAGAGGCGACAGGGCGTATGGCTACACCTTC.

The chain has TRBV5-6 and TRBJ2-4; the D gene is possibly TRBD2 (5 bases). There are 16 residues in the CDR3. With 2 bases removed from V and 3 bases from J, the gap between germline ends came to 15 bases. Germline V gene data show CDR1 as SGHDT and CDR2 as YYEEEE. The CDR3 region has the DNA TGTGCCAGCAGCTTTCCCGGGGAAGGAATCAAAAACATTCAGTACTTC. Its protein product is CASSFPGEGIKNIQYF. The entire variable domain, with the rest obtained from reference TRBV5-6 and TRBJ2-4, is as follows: DAGVTQSPTHLIKTRGQQVTLRCSPKSGHDTVSWYQQALGQGPQFIFQYYEEEERQRGNFPDRFSGHQFPNYSSELNVNALLLGDSALYLCASSFPGEGIKNIQYFGAGTRLSVL.

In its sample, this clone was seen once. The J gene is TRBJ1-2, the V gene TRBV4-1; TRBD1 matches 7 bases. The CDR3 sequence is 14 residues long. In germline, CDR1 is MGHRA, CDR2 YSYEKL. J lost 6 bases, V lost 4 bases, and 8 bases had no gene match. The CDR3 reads CASSLGTVPHGYTF. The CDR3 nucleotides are TGCGCCAGCAGCCTCGGGACAGTTCCTCATGGCTACACCTTC.

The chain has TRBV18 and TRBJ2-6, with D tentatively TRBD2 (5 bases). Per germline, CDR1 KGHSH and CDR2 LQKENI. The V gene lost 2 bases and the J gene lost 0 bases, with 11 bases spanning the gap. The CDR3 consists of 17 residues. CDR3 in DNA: TGTGCCAGCTCACCAAGGGCGGCGGGCTCTGGGGCCAACGTCCTGACTTTC. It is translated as CASSPRAAGSGANVLTF.

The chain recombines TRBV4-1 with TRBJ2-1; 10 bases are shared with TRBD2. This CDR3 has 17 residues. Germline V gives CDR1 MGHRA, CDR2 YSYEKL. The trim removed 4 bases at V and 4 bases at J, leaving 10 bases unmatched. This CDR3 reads CASSLILSGGAYNEQFF. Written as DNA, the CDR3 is TGCGCCAGCAGCCTTATTTTAAGCGGGGGGGCGTACAATGAGCAGTTCTTC.

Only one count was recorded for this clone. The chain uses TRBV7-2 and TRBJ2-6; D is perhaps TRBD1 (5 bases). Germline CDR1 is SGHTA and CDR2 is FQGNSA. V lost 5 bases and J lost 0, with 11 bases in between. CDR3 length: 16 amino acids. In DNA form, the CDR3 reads TGTGCCAGCAGCCTCGACAGCAACTCTGGGGCCAACGTCCTGACTTTC. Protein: CASSLDSNSGANVLTF.

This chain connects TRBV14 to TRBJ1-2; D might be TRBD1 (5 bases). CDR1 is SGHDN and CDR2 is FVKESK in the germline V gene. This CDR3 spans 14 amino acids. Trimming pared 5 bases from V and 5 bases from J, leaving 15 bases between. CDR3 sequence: CASSGPPGPYGYTF. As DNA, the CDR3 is TGTGCCAGCAGCGGCCCACCAGGGCCTTATGGCTACACCTTC.

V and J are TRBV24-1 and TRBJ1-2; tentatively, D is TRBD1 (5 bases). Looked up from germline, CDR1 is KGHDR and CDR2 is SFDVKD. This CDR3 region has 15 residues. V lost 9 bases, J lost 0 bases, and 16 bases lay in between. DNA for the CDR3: TGTGCCACCCGAGGCGGGGCAGGAGCTAACTATGGCTACACCTTC. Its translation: CATRGGAGANYGYTF.

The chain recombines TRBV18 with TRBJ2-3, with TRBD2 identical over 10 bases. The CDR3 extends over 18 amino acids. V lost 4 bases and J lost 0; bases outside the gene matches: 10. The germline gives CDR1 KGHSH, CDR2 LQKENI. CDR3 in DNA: TGTGCCAGCTCACGATCTAGCGGGGGTGTTACTAGCACAGATACGCAGTATTTT. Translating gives CASSRSSGGVTSTDTQYF.

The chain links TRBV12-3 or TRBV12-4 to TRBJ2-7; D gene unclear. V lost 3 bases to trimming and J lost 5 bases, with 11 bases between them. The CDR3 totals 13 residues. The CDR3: CASSFTVGHEQYF. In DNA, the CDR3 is TGTGCCAGCAGTTTTACGGTGGGCCACGAGCAGTACTTC.

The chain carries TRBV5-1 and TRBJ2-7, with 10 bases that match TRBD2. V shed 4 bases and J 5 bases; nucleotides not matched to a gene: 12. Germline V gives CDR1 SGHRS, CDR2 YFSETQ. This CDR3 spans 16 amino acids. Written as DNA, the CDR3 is TGCGCCAGCAGCCCACAAGGGTTAGCGGGAGGTCACGAGCAGTACTTC. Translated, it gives CASSPQGLAGGHEQYF.

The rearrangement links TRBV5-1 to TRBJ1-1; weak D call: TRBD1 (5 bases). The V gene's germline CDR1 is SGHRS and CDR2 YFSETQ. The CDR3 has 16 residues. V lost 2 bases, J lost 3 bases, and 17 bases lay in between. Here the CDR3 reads CASSLRAGSLDTEAFF. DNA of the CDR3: TGCGCCAGCAGCTTAAGGGCAGGGTCCCTGGACACTGAAGCTTTCTTT.

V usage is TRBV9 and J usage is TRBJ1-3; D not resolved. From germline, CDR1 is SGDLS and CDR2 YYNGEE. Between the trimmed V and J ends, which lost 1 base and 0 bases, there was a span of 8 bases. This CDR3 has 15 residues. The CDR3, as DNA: TGTGCCAGCAGCGTAACCCCCTACTCTGGAAACACCATATATTTT. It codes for CASSVTPYSGNTIYF.

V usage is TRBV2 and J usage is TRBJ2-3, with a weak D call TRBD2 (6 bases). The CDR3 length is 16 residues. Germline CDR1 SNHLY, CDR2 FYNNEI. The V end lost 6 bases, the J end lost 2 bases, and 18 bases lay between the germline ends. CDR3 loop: CASREGRGRPTDTQYF. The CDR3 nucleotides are TGTGCCAGCAGGGAGGGGCGGGGTAGGCCCACAGATACGCAGTATTTT.

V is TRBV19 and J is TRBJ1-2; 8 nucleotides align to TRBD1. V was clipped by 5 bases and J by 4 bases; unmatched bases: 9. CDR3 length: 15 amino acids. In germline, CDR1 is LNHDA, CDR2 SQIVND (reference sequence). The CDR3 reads CASSPADREGYGYTF. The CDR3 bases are TGTGCCAGTAGTCCGGCGGACAGGGAGGGCTATGGCTACACCTTC.

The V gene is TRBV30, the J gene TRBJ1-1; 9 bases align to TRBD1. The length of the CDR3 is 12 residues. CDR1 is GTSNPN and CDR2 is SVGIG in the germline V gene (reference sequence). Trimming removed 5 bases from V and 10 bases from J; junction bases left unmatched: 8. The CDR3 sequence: CAWVGDRDLAFF. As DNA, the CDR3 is TGTGCCTGGGTAGGGGACAGGGATTTAGCTTTCTTT.

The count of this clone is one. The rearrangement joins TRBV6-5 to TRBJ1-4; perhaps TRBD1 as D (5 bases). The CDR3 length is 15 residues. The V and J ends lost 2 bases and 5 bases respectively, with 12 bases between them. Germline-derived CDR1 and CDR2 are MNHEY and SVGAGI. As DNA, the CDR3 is TGTGCCAGCAGTTACGGGGCAGGACGAAATGAAAAACTGTTTTTT. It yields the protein CASSYGAGRNEKLFF.

The CDR3 reads CASSSDRENSPLHF. In nucleotides, the CDR3 is TGCGCCAGCAGCTCGGACAGGGAGAATTCACCCCTCCACTTT. The chain has TRBV5-1 and TRBJ1-6, with 8 bases aligning to TRBD1. Germline lookup yields CDR1 SGHRS and CDR2 YFSETQ. After removal of 3 bases from V and 7 bases from J, the junction contained 3 bases not matched to a gene. The CDR3 length is 14 residues.